Below, 17 T cell receptor beta chains from the same sample are listed, as sequenced in a study of a mutant IDH1 vaccine in newly diagnosed glioma. The time point was: week 5, during vaccination. Every single dose of the vaccine, 300 ug of mutant IDH1 20-mer peptide, came with topical imiquimod. Method: immunoSEQ multiplex PCR; TCRdb's copy keeps in-frame clones and lacks some. The sample includes around 36,000 clones, approximately 93% of them seen just once. The antigens these receptors bind are not known. The starting material was PBMCs, obtained from a glioma patient whose treatment included an IDH1 peptide vaccine. Source of these receptors: a man aged 45 to 65 with glioma.

V usage is TRBV28 and J usage is TRBJ1-2, with D possibly matching TRBD1 (6 bases). Trimming cost V 6 bases and J 4 bases, with 15 bases left between them. The CDR3 sequence is 14 residues long. Germline CDR1 is MDHEN and CDR2 is SYDVKM. CDR3 DNA sequence: TGTGCCAGCAGCCCACAGGGTACAGGCTATGGCTACACCTTC. Residues: CASSPQGTGYGYTF.

The chain employs TRBV19 and TRBJ2-2; possibly TRBD1 or TRBD2 for D (6 bases each). This CDR3 spans 15 amino acids. Trimming stripped 6 bases from V and 4 bases from J, with 15 bases between. The V gene's germline CDR1 is LNHDA and CDR2 SQIVND (reference sequence). The CDR3 DNA follows: TGTGCCAGTAGATTTAGGGGGGCAGGCACCGGGGAGCTGTTTTTT. Amino acid sequence: CASRFRGAGTGELFF.

The rearrangement links TRBV6-1 to TRBJ2-2, with D perhaps given as TRBD1 or TRBD2 (5 bases each). V lost 3 bases and J lost 6, with 11 bases in between. This CDR3 has 14 amino acids. Germline loops: CDR1 MNHNS, CDR2 SASEGT. CDR3 in amino acids: CASSDSVGAGELFF. CDR3 sequence (DNA): TGTGCCAGCAGTGATTCGGTGGGGGCCGGGGAGCTGTTTTTT.

The rearrangement uses TRBV4-1 and TRBJ2-2; no firm D call. CDR3 length: 15 amino acids. V was pared by 3 bases and J by 0 bases, with 8 bases between. Per germline, CDR1 MGHRA and CDR2 YSYEKL. CDR3 bases: TGCGCCAGCAGCCAGGGCCACTCGAACACCGGGGAGCTGTTTTTT. Its protein is CASSQGHSNTGELFF.

The chain joins TRBV29-1 to TRBJ2-1, with 9 bases matching TRBD1. This CDR3 has 16 amino acids. V trimming: 5 bases; J trimming: 7 bases; junction bases outside the gene matches: 15. Germline CDR1 SQVTM, CDR2 ANQGSEA. CDR3 in amino acids: CSVRNFDRGVINEQFF. The CDR3 DNA reads TGCAGCGTTAGAAACTTTGACAGGGGGGTTATTAATGAGCAGTTCTTC.

This clone was recorded only once. The chain carries TRBV5-1 and TRBJ2-5; possibly TRBD1 for D (8 bases). Trimming removed 4 bases from V and 5 bases from J, with 12 bases in between. The germline V gene encodes CDR1 SGHRS and CDR2 YFSETQ. The length of the CDR3 is 13 residues. Here the CDR3 reads CASSQQGGETQYF. DNA of the CDR3: TGCGCCAGCAGCCAACAGGGGGGGGAGACCCAGTACTTC.

This chain connects TRBV7-2 to TRBJ2-2; 9 bases are a match to TRBD2. This CDR3 spans 15 amino acids. J was trimmed by 6 bases and V by 1 base; bases with no gene match: 3. Germline V gene data show CDR1 as SGHTA and CDR2 as FQGNSA. This chain's CDR3 is CASSLGLAGAGELFF. The CDR3 coding sequence is TGTGCCAGCAGCTTAGGGTTAGCGGGAGCCGGGGAGCTGTTTTTT.

V is TRBV4-1 and J is TRBJ2-1; TRBD2 aligns across 7 bases. Per the germline V gene, CDR1 is MGHRA and CDR2 is YSYEKL. Trimming cost V 1 base and J 4 bases; bases outside gene matches: 7. The CDR3 extends over 16 amino acids. This chain's CDR3 is CASSQGGQGGYNEQFF. DNA for the CDR3: TGCGCCAGCAGCCAAGGTGGGCAGGGAGGGTACAATGAGCAGTTCTTC.

This clone was detected only once. For the CDR3, the DNA is TGCGCCAGCAGCCACTCCGGGACAGGGAACAATCAGCCCCAGCATTTT. Protein product: CASSHSGTGNNQPQHF. The chain is built from TRBV4-1 and TRBJ1-5; 9 bases align to TRBD1. The CDR3 covers 16 residues. V was clipped by 3 bases and J by 3 bases; unmatched bases: 6. Germline CDR1 is MGHRA and CDR2 is YSYEKL.

The gene calls are TRBV9 and TRBJ2-5; D possibly corresponds to TRBD2 (6 bases). This CDR3 contains 15 residues. V lost 4 bases to trimming and J lost 2 bases, with 15 bases between them. Looked up from germline, CDR1 is SGDLS and CDR2 is YYNGEE. This CDR3 reads CASSRAGKEQETQYF. The CDR3 coding sequence is TGTGCCAGCAGCCGGGCGGGAAAGGAGCAAGAGACCCAGTACTTC.

This sequence joins TRBV30 and TRBJ2-1, with D hard to call. CDR3 length equals 14 residues. Germline CDR1 and CDR2: GTSNPN and SVGIG (reference sequence). V lost 5 bases and J lost 2, with 13 bases in between. The CDR3 loop reads CAWGGPSPYNEQFF. The CDR3 bases are TGTGCCTGGGGTGGACCATCACCCTACAATGAGCAGTTCTTC. The full variable domain, in which reference TRBV30 and TRBJ2-1 provide the parts outside the CDR3, is SQTIHQWPATLVQPVGSPLSLECTVEGTSNPNLYWYRQAAGRGLQLLFYSVGIGQISSEVPQNLSASRPQDRQFILSSKKLLLSDSGFYLCAWGGPSPYNEQFFGPGTRLTVL.

The chain combines TRBV2 with TRBJ2-7, with D possibly matching TRBD1 (6 bases). V lost 3 bases and J lost 6, with 9 bases in between. The CDR3 spans 12 residues. The V gene's germline CDR1 is SNHLY and CDR2 FYNNEI. Here the CDR3 DNA reads TGTGCCAGCAGTGAGGGGGCAGTCGAGCAGTACTTC. Its protein product is CASSEGAVEQYF.

The CDR3 DNA reads TGTGCCAGCAGCCTGCGCCCCAAAGAGGGAGGTTGGAACACTGAAGCTTTCTTT. Translating it yields CASSLRPKEGGWNTEAFF. The V call is TRBV5-4, the J call TRBJ1-1; no firm D call. Trimming removed 4 bases at V and 1 base at J, with 23 bases between. This CDR3 spans 18 amino acids. Germline V lookup: CDR1 SGHNT, CDR2 YYREEE (reference sequence). The full variable domain, completed using reference TRBV5-4 and TRBJ1-1, is ETGVTQSPTHLIKTRGQQVTLRCSSQSGHNTVSWYQQALGQGPQFIFQYYREEENGRGNFPPRFSGLQFPNYSSELNVNALELDDSALYLCASSLRPKEGGWNTEAFFGQGTRLTVV.

The chain combines TRBV10-2 with TRBJ2-2, with D perhaps assigned TRBD1 or TRBD2 (5 bases each). The CDR3 extends over 14 amino acids. Trimming pared 2 bases from V and 5 bases from J, leaving 9 bases between. From germline, CDR1 is WSHSY and CDR2 SAAADI. CDR3 in DNA: TGCGCCAGCAGTGAGGAGGGGCTGACCGGGGAGCTGTTTTTT. Its translation is CASSEEGLTGELFF.

The gene calls are TRBV27 and TRBJ2-7, with 7 bases aligning to TRBD1. With 9 bases clipped from V and 3 bases from J, the junction kept 5 bases outside the gene matches. Germline CDR1 is MNHEY and CDR2 is SMNVEV (reference sequence). The CDR3 has 12 residues. CDR3 sequence: CASGDRDYEQYF. DNA for the CDR3: TGTGCCAGTGGGGACAGAGACTACGAGCAGTACTTC.

The chain employs TRBV19 and TRBJ2-2; TRBD2 aligns across 9 bases. V was clipped by 3 bases and J by 4 bases; unmatched bases: 3. The CDR3 loop spans 15 amino acids. The germline V gene encodes CDR1 LNHDA and CDR2 SQIVND (reference sequence). CDR3: CASSILAGPTGELFF. The CDR3, as DNA: TGTGCCAGTAGTATCCTAGCGGGGCCCACCGGGGAGCTGTTTTTT.

The rearrangement links TRBV19 to TRBJ1-5; weak D call: TRBD1 (6 bases). This CDR3 region has 14 residues. Trimming shortened V by 4 bases and J by 4 bases, and 11 bases separated the two germline ends. Per germline, CDR1 LNHDA and CDR2 SQIVND (reference sequence). The CDR3 spells CASSNLGGNQPQHF. The CDR3 DNA reads as TGTGCCAGTAGTAATTTAGGGGGAAATCAGCCCCAGCATTTT.